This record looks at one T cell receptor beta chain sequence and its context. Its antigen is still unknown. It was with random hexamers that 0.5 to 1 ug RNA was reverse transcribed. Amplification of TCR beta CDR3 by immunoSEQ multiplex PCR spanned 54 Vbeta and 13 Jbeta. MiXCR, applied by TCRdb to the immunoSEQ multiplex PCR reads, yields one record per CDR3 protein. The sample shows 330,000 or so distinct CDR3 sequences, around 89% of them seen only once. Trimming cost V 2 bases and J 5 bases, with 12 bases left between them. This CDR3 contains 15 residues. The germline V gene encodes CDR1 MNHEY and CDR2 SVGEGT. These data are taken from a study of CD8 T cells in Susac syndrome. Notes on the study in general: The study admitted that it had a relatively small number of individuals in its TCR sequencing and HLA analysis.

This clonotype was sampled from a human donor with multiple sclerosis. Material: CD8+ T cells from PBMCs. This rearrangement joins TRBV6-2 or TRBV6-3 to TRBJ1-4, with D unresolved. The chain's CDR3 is CASSYVWAANEKLFF. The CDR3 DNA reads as TGTGCCAGCAGTTACGTGTGGGCAGCGAATGAAAAACTGTTTTTT.